Included here is one TCR beta chain sequence, with context. This specimen comes from a study of blood T cell repertoires in COVID-19. About the research overall: Acute and convalescent COVID-19 samples came from the United States, Italy and Spain. PBMCs, B-cell-depleted T cells, or T cells were the source of the cDNA or gDNA that made up the material.

Patients at the Seattle site were enrolled during active infection and followed longitudinally. Original processing methods: Estimation of nucleated cell counts was performed using reference gene primer amplification. Profiling relied on immunoSEQ multiplex PCR, and the TCRdb table lists in-frame clones only, not all of them. That table is the source of V, J and clone size, and D and trimming were worked out from the DNA. This sample carries tens of thousands of clones, approximately 90% of them seen once, and the ten largest clones take about 0.34%. The sequence came from a man aged 50 to 59 with COVID-19, enrolled during active disease. The sequenced material came from peripheral blood.

The CDR3 DNA sequence: TGCGCCAGCAGCTCCTTAGCGGGGTACAATGAGCAGTTCTTC. This codes for CASSSLAGYNEQFF. The chain employs TRBV5-1 and TRBJ2-1; TRBD2 agrees at 8 bases. CDR3 size: 14 residues. The germline gives CDR1 SGHRS, CDR2 YFSETQ. The ends lost 3 bases at V and 4 bases at J; junction bases unmatched: 3. The full variable domain, in which reference TRBV5-1 and TRBJ2-1 provide the parts outside the CDR3, is KAGVTQTPRYLIKTRGQQVTLSCSPISGHRSVSWYQQTPGQGLQFLFEYFSETQRNKGNFPGRFSGRQFSNSRSEMNVSTLELGDSALYLCASSSLAGYNEQFFGPGTRLTVL.